These T cell receptor beta chains were read from a single sample in a study of PD-1 blockade in mismatch repair-deficient tumors. The table came from immunoSEQ multiplex PCR; TCRdb's copy has only in-frame clones and leaves some out. The repertoire holds some 70,000 clones, with about 72% as singletons. The sequenced sample was peripheral blood, obtained 2 weeks after starting pembrolizumab. All receptors derive from an adult with mismatch repair-deficient cancer. Both conserved end residues are part of each CDR3. D genes are given only for firm matches. Clone sizes are given selectively: once, few, many, or a class where the clone is expanded.

17	-	TRBJ2-2	TRBV11-3	TRBD1	TGTGCCAGCAGCTCCACCGTGGGGACAGATAACACCGGGGAGCTGTTTTTT	CASSSTVGTDNTGELFF
14	-	TRBJ2-7	TRBV2	-	TGTGCCGTCAAACGGGCTCAGAGCTCCTACGAGCAGTACTTC	CAVKRAQSSYEQYF
15	-	TRBJ2-5	TRBV9	-	TGTGCCAGCAGCGTAGGGGAGACCCACCAAGAGACCCAGTACTTC	CASSVGETHQETQYF
18	-	TRBJ1-1	TRBV11-2	TRBD1	TGTGCCAGCAGCCCCTTGCTTTTGACAGGGATGGAGAACACTGAAGCTTTCTTT	CASSPLLLTGMENTEAFF
16	-	TRBJ2-1	TRBV11-1	TRBD2	TGTGCCAGCAGCACCCTAACTAGCGGGAGGTGGAATGAGCAGTTCTTC	CASSTLTSGRWNEQFF
14	-	TRBJ2-7	TRBV6-5	TRBD2	TGTGCCAGCACCGAGGGGCGGGGGGGCTACGAGCAGTACTTC	CASTEGRGGYEQYF
15	-	TRBJ2-3	TRBV11-2	-	TGTGCCAGCAGCTTGGGGGGCCTCAGCACAGATACGCAGTATTTT	CASSLGGLSTDTQYF
14	-	TRBJ2-1	TRBV2	TRBD1	TGTGCCAGCAAGGCCGGGACAGAATACAATGAGCAGTTCTTC	CASKAGTEYNEQFF
16	-	TRBJ2-1	TRBV6-5	TRBD2	TGTGCCAGCAGTTACTCCCCTAGCGGGGGGTCCCGGGAGCAGTTCTTC	CASSYSPSGGSREQFF
15	-	TRBJ2-3	TRBV6-4	-	TGTGCCAGCAGTGACGGGCCAGGGTTCACAGATACGCAGTATTTT	CASSDGPGFTDTQYF
13	-	TRBJ1-5	TRBV7-2	-	TGTGCCAGCAGCTTGGACAGAGATCAGCCCCAGCATTTT	CASSLDRDQPQHF
15	once	TRBJ2-2	TRBV6-5	TRBD2	TGTGCCAGCATGGGACTAGCGGGAGCCGGCGGGGAGCTGTTTTTT	CASMGLAGAGGELFF
15	-	TRBJ2-2	TRBV15	-	TGTGCCACCAGCAGAGGGGCTTCAAGCACCGGGGAGCTGTTTTTT	CATSRGASSTGELFF
15	-	TRBJ1-5	TRBV2	-	TGTGCCAGCAGTGATCTGACAGCGGGCAATCAGCCCCAGCATTTT	CASSDLTAGNQPQHF
17	-	TRBJ2-2	TRBV5-1	TRBD2	TGCGCCAGCAGCTTGGCCACTAGCGGGAGAATCACCGGGGAGCTGTTTTTT	CASSLATSGRITGELFF
16	-	TRBJ1-5	TRBV6-1	TRBD1	TGTGCCAGCAGTGAACCCGGGACAGGGGGCAATCAGCCCCAGCATTTT	CASSEPGTGGNQPQHF
16	-	TRBJ2-5	TRBV19	TRBD1	TGTGCCAGTAGTATAGCGGACAGGGAAGTCGCAGAGACCCAGTACTTC	CASSIADREVAETQYF
14	-	TRBJ1-2	TRBV12-5	-	TGTGCTAGTGGTTTGGACCTGAGGGGGTATGGCTACACCTTC	CASGLDLRGYGYTF
17	-	TRBJ2-1	TRBV9	TRBD2	TGTGCCAGCAGCGGGGGACTAGCGGGCGTCTCCTACAATGAGCAGTTCTTC	CASSGGLAGVSYNEQFF
13	-	TRBJ1-2	TRBV18	-	TGTGCCAGCTCACCGCAGGGACTATATGGCTACACCTTC	CASSPQGLYGYTF
16	-	TRBJ2-2	TRBV12-5	-	TGTGCTAGTGGTTTGAGAGCGGTACTGAACACCGGGGAGCTGTTTTTT	CASGLRAVLNTGELFF
19	-	TRBJ2-1	TRBV11-3	-	TGTGCCAGCAGCTTGGACGGTGGGGAGCGGGTGCCACGTGGGGATGAGCAGTTCTTC	CASSLDGGERVPRGDEQFF
15	few	TRBJ2-7	TRBV7-6	TRBD2	TGTGCCAGCAGCCTAGCTAGCGGAGGGACCTACGAGCAGTACTTC	CASSLASGGTYEQYF
14	-	TRBJ2-7	TRBV18	-	TGTGCCAGCTCACCCGGCAGTACTGCTACCGAGCAGTACTTC	CASSPGSTATEQYF
15	-	TRBJ2-7	TRBV4-1	TRBD2	TGCGCCAGCAGTCCTACGGAGCGGGAGAATTACGAGCAGTACTTC	CASSPTERENYEQYF
13	-	TRBJ2-3	TRBV5-5	-	TGTGCCAGCAGGGATCTCCGCCCAGATACGCAGTATTTT	CASRDLRPDTQYF
14	-	TRBJ1-1	TRBV7-2	-	TGTGCCAGCAGCTTAGGAGGGGAGTACACTGAAGCTTTCTTT	CASSLGGEYTEAFF
15	few	TRBJ1-1	TRBV4-3	TRBD1	TGCGCCAGCAGCGAACTAGACAGGGGCGGCACTGAAGCTTTCTTT	CASSELDRGGTEAFF
16	-	TRBJ2-7	TRBV2	TRBD2	TGTGCCAGCACCGACCGAGCCAGCGGGAGGTCCCGCGAGCAGTACTTC	CASTDRASGRSREQYF
15	-	TRBJ2-1	TRBV6-5	TRBD2	TGTGCCAGCAGTTACTTGGCTAGCGGGAGTAATGAGCAGTTCTTC	CASSYLASGSNEQFF
11	medium-sized	TRBJ1-1	TRBV27	-	TGTGCCAGCAGTCAAGGGACTGAAGCTTTCTTT	CASSQGTEAFF
14	few	TRBJ2-1	TRBV7-9	TRBD2	TGTGCCAGCAGCCTACTAGCGGGAGACAATGAGCAGTTCTTC	CASSLLAGDNEQFF
13	-	TRBJ2-7	TRBV27	-	TGTGCCACCAAGGGTCAGGGATCACGCGAGCAGTACTTC	CATKGQGSREQYF
15	-	TRBJ2-1	TRBV19	-	TGTGCCAGTAAGAAAGAGGATAGGGTAATCGATGAGCAGTTCTTC	CASKKEDRVIDEQFF
21	few	TRBJ2-4	TRBV13	TRBD1	TGTGCCAGCAGCTTAGTCGGCGAAGGACAGGGACCTCGAAGAGCCAAAAACATTCAGTACTTC	CASSLVGEGQGPRRAKNIQYF